Presented here are 26 T cell receptor beta chains from one specimen sequenced in a study of cytomegalovirus exposure and HLA in healthy donors. This PCR relied on a set of 60 Vbeta primers and 13 Jbeta primers. Clones were sequenced by immunoSEQ multiplex PCR, and TCRdb holds only the in-frame ones, with some missing. This sample has 80,000 to 90,000 clones, with about four fifths found just once. Material for sequencing was PBMCs. All receptors derive from a woman in her thirties in good health and CMV-seronegative.

DNA of the CDR3: TGTGCCAGCAGCTTATGGGGGGGAGTTCGGCAAGAGACCCAGTACTTC. It encodes CASSLWGGVRQETQYF. The rearrangement uses TRBV7-9 and TRBJ2-5, with 7 bases fitting TRBD2. V was clipped by 2 bases and J by 2 bases; unmatched bases: 8. Germline lookup yields CDR1 SEHNR and CDR2 FQNEAQ (reference sequence). This CDR3 contains 16 residues.

The CDR3 sequence is CASSPGEGRGTGELFF. In DNA, the CDR3 is TGTGCCAGCAGCCCTGGGGAGGGGCGCGGTACCGGGGAGCTGTTTTTT. This chain uses TRBV11-3 with TRBJ2-2; TRBD2 agrees at 7 bases. Germline loops: CDR1 SGHNT, CDR2 YENEEA. Losses at the gene ends were 5 bases for V and 5 bases for J; bases not matched to a gene: 11. The CDR3 runs to 16 residues. The entire variable domain, with the rest obtained from reference TRBV11-3 and TRBJ2-2, is as follows: EAGVVQSPRYKIIEKKQPVAFWCNPISGHNTLYWYLQNLGQGPELLIRYENEEAVDDSQLPKDRFSAERLKGVDSTLKIQPAELGDSAVYLCASSPGEGRGTGELFFGEGSRLTVL.

The V call is TRBV5-4, the J call TRBJ2-2; 7 positions match TRBD1. Germline V CDR1 and CDR2: SGHNT, YYREEE (reference sequence). The CDR3 has 13 residues. V lost 10 bases to trimming and J lost 0 bases; unmatched junction nucleotides: 3. CDR3 coding DNA: TGTGCCGTAACAGGGGCGAACACCGGGGAGCTGTTTTTT. This codes for CAVTGANTGELFF.

The chain employs TRBV28 and TRBJ2-5; TRBD1 agrees at 10 bases. The DNA end lines up better with TRBJ2-7; the J call may be wrong. The CDR3 is made up of 14 amino acids. Germline CDR1 reads MDHEN; CDR2 reads SYDVKM. CDR3 in DNA: TGTGCCAGCAGCCCTGGGACAGGGGCCTACGAGCAGTACTTC. It yields the protein CASSPGTGAYEQYF.

This chain uses TRBV19 with TRBJ2-5; 8 positions match TRBD1. The CDR3 has 13 amino acids. The germline V gene encodes CDR1 LNHDA and CDR2 SQIVND (reference sequence). Germline trimming cut 5 bases from V and 4 bases from J; bases unmatched to any gene: 3. CDR3 region: CASSVQGAETQYF. The CDR3 DNA follows: TGTGCCAGTAGTGTGCAGGGGGCAGAGACCCAGTACTTC. Full variable domain (remainder filled in from reference TRBV19 and TRBJ2-5): DGGITQSPKYLFRKEGQNVTLSCEQNLNHDAMYWYRQDPGQGLRLIYYSQIVNDFQKGDIAEGYSVSREKKESFPLTVTSAQKNPTAFYLCASSVQGAETQYFGPGTRLLVL.

V usage is TRBV21-1 and J usage is TRBJ2-7; TRBD2, the table's D call, lacks a check against the DNA. TRBV21-1 constitutes a pseudogene. The CDR3 spans 15 residues. As DNA, the CDR3 is TGTGCCGGCCGGCCTGTTAGCGGGAGTTGGTACGAGCAGTACTTC. It is translated as CAGRPVSGSWYEQYF.

The chain carries TRBV4-3 and TRBJ2-7; D is ambiguous. Germline V gene sequence: CDR1 LGHNA, CDR2 YSLEER. The CDR3 totals 20 residues. The V end lost 0 bases, the J end lost 0 bases, and 24 bases lay between the germline ends. In nucleotides, the CDR3 is TGCGCCAGCAGCCAAGATTTTCTCGGCGCTCTTTCAGGCAACTCCTACGAGCAGTACTTC. Amino acid sequence: CASSQDFLGALSGNSYEQYF.

The CDR3 region is CASSLAGQGGETQYF. Here the CDR3 DNA reads TGCGCCAGCAGCTTGGCGGGACAGGGGGGAGAGACCCAGTACTTC. The chain joins TRBV5-1 to TRBJ2-5; 11 bases line up with TRBD1. J gave up 4 bases and V 0 bases, and 2 bases lay outside the gene matches. From germline, CDR1 is SGHRS and CDR2 YFSETQ. The CDR3 spans 15 residues. Full variable domain (missing parts from reference TRBV5-1 and TRBJ2-5): KAGVTQTPRYLIKTRGQQVTLSCSPISGHRSVSWYQQTPGQGLQFLFEYFSETQRNKGNFPGRFSGRQFSNSRSEMNVSTLELGDSALYLCASSLAGQGGETQYFGPGTRLLVL.

This clone is a singleton in its sample. This chain connects TRBV5-6 to TRBJ1-5, with 12 bases matching TRBD1. The CDR3 runs 14 residues. Germline V gene lookup returns CDR1 SGHDT and CDR2 YYEEEE. V was clipped by 3 bases and J by 15 bases; unmatched bases: 10. The DNA for the CDR3 is TGTGCCAGCAGCTCGTCCCGGGACAGGGGGCCGGGGCATTTT. This encodes CASSSSRDRGPGHF.

V is TRBV10-1 and J is TRBJ2-3; 9 positions agree with TRBD2. CDR1 is WNHNN, CDR2 SYGVQD, per germline (reference sequence). Trimming took 3 bases from V and 0 from J; bases not matched to a gene: 4. There are 16 residues in the CDR3. DNA for the CDR3: TGCGCCAGCAGTGAAGGCGGGAGGGGGAGCACAGATACGCAGTATTTT. Translated, it gives CASSEGGRGSTDTQYF.

V usage is TRBV11-2 and J usage is TRBJ2-7, with 9 bases matching TRBD1. Germline V CDR1 and CDR2: SGHAT, FQNNGV. This CDR3 is 14 amino acids long. J was trimmed by 1 base and V by 4 bases; bases with no gene match: 2. The CDR3 is CASSWGTGSYEQYF. CDR3 nucleotide sequence: TGTGCCAGCAGCTGGGGGACAGGGTCCTACGAGCAGTACTTC.

This chain links TRBV9 with TRBJ2-2; no definite D call. Trimming left V 3 bases short and J 4 bases short, with 10 bases between. This CDR3 has 14 residues. CDR1 is SGDLS, CDR2 YYNGEE, per germline. The CDR3 bases are TGTGCCAGCAGCGCCGACTTGAGCACCGGGGAGCTGTTTTTT. It yields the protein CASSADLSTGELFF.

The chain is built from TRBV30 and TRBJ2-6; D ambiguous. Trimming took 0 bases from V and 4 from J, leaving 7 bases between them. CDR1 and CDR2 from the germline V gene are GTSNPN and SVGIG (reference sequence). The length of the CDR3 is 14 residues. The CDR3 loop is CAWSVLLGANVLTF. The CDR3 coding sequence is TGTGCCTGGAGTGTACTTCTCGGGGCCAACGTCCTGACTTTC.

The CDR3 here is CASSVLAGENDEQYF. The CDR3 DNA is TGTGCCAGCTCGGTCTTGGCGGGGGAAAATGACGAGCAGTACTTC. The gene calls are TRBV25-1 and TRBJ2-7; the match to TRBD2 covers 7 bases. There are 15 residues in the CDR3. The germline V gene encodes CDR1 MGHDK and CDR2 SYGVNS. Trimming at V came to 8 bases and at J to 5 bases, leaving 15 bases not matched to a gene.

The gene calls are TRBV28 and TRBJ2-1, with D tentatively TRBD1 (5 bases). Germline V CDR1 and CDR2: MDHEN, SYDVKM. This CDR3 contains 15 residues. Trimming took 5 bases from V and 2 from J, leaving 13 bases between them. This chain's CDR3 is CASSAARGAYNEQFF. CDR3 nucleotides: TGTGCCAGCAGTGCGGCTAGGGGTGCCTACAATGAGCAGTTCTTC. The whole variable domain, filled in from reference TRBV28 and TRBJ2-1, reads DVKVTQSSRYLVKRTGEKVFLECVQDMDHENMFWYRQDPGLGLRLIYFSYDVKMKEKGDIPEGYSVSREKKERFSLILESASTNQTSMYLCASSAARGAYNEQFFGPGTRLTVL.

The chain is built from TRBV6-1 and TRBJ2-4, with TRBD1 matching 11 bases. CDR1 is MNHNS and CDR2 is SASEGT in the germline V gene. There are 13 residues in the CDR3. Trimming took 6 bases from V and 9 from J; bases not matched to a gene: 4. The CDR3 nucleotides are TGTGCCAGCAGGGACAGGGGGCTACCCATTCAGTACTTC. Amino acids: CASRDRGLPIQYF.

The chain links TRBV28 to TRBJ2-7, with D perhaps matching TRBD1 (6 bases). This CDR3 contains 13 residues. CDR1 is MDHEN, CDR2 SYDVKM, per germline. V was cut by 1 base and J by 3 bases, with 7 bases left in between. The CDR3 DNA reads as TGTGCCAGCAGTTTATACAGGGTCTACGAGCAGTACTTC. Encoded protein: CASSLYRVYEQYF.

The table lists this clone with a count of one. CDR3 DNA: TGTGCCAGCAGCACCCTAAGGGCGGGAAGCACAGATACGCAGTATTTT. Its translation is CASSTLRAGSTDTQYF. The V gene is TRBV5-4, the J gene TRBJ2-3; weak D call: TRBD2 (6 bases). The CDR3 covers 16 residues. V lost 4 bases, J lost 0 bases, and 15 bases lay in between. Germline V CDR1 and CDR2: SGHNT, YYREEE (reference sequence).

The CDR3 protein is CASSLGQGAEKLFF. The CDR3 nucleotides read TGTGCCAGCAGCTTGGGACAGGGGGCCGAAAAACTGTTTTTT. This chain joins TRBV7-2 and TRBJ1-4; 12 positions match TRBD1. Germline loops: CDR1 SGHTA, CDR2 FQGNSA. Trimming cost V 3 bases and J 8 bases; bases outside gene matches: 1. The CDR3 consists of 14 residues.

The V and J genes are TRBV4-1 and TRBJ2-1; 14 bases are shared with TRBD2. The V segment lost 0 bases and the J segment 5 bases; nucleotides outside the gene matches: 6. Germline values: CDR1 MGHRA, CDR2 YSYEKL. CDR3 length: 18 residues. The CDR3 DNA follows: TGCGCCAGCAGCCAAGATCTAGGACTAGCGGGAGGTGACAATGAGCAGTTCTTC. Protein product: CASSQDLGLAGGDNEQFF.

This rearrangement joins TRBV28 to TRBJ1-2; tentative D call: TRBD1 (5 bases). The CDR3 covers 18 residues. Germline loops: CDR1 MDHEN, CDR2 SYDVKM. V lost 5 bases and J 2 bases, leaving 24 bases between the germline ends. CDR3 loop: CASSTHRQGGDPNYGYTF. In DNA, the CDR3 is TGTGCCAGCAGTACCCACCGGCAGGGAGGTGACCCGAACTATGGCTACACCTTC.

CDR3 region: CASSLFGAGDEKLFF. The CDR3 region has the DNA TGCGCCAGCAGCTTGTTCGGGGCAGGGGATGAAAAACTGTTTTTT. The chain has TRBV5-1 and TRBJ1-4; TRBD1 might be the D (6 bases). The CDR3 is made up of 15 amino acids. V was trimmed by 1 base and J by 6 bases, leaving 13 bases between them. Germline CDR1 reads SGHRS; CDR2 reads YFSETQ.

This chain links TRBV11-2 with TRBJ2-2, with D tentatively TRBD2 (6 bases). The CDR3 has 15 residues. Trimming left V 4 bases short and J 7 bases short, with 16 bases between. Germline lookup yields CDR1 SGHAT and CDR2 FQNNGV. The CDR3 is CASSSPWRADGELFF. For the CDR3, the DNA is TGTGCCAGCAGCTCCCCATGGAGGGCGGACGGGGAGCTGTTTTTT.

CDR3 in amino acids: CASSMAPDQPQHF. DNA for the CDR3: TGTGCCAGTAGTATGGCCCCTGATCAGCCCCAGCATTTT. The gene calls are TRBV19 and TRBJ1-5, with D unclear. CDR3 length equals 13 residues. The germline gives CDR1 LNHDA, CDR2 SQIVND (reference sequence). V lost 3 bases to trimming and J lost 5 bases, with 8 bases between them. The variable domain in full, completed from reference TRBV19 and TRBJ1-5, reads DGGITQSPKYLFRKEGQNVTLSCEQNLNHDAMYWYRQDPGQGLRLIYYSQIVNDFQKGDIAEGYSVSREKKESFPLTVTSAQKNPTAFYLCASSMAPDQPQHFGDGTRLSIL.

The genes are TRBV18 and TRBJ2-3, with TRBD1 identical over 7 bases. J lost 7 bases, V lost 1 base, and 8 bases had no gene match. The CDR3 length is 15 residues. Germline V gene sequence: CDR1 KGHSH, CDR2 LQKENI. The CDR3 region has the DNA TGTGCCAGCTCACCACTGCCGGGACAGAGAAATACGCAGTATTTT. It yields the protein CASSPLPGQRNTQYF.

The chain is built from TRBV19 and TRBJ2-1, with D possibly TRBD1 on 6 matching bases. The germline V gene has CDR1 LNHDA and CDR2 SQIVND (reference sequence). V was pared by 5 bases and J by 3 bases, with 11 bases between. This CDR3 has 14 residues. In DNA, the CDR3 is TGTGCCAGTAGTTTGGGACACAACTACAATGAGCAGTTCTTC. Translation gives CASSLGHNYNEQFF.